This paragraph reports one T cell receptor beta chain. The target antigen is unknown. The CDR3 loop spans 16 amino acids. Germline CDR1 reads SEHNR; CDR2 reads FQNEAQ (reference sequence). With the 5' RACE reads reprocessed, TCRdb shows one record per CDR3 protein and no DNA. The listing records 150,000 to 200,000 distinct CDR3 sequences. This sample is drawn from a study of T cells expressing NK-cell markers. Study observations and caveats: For over 5 donors, the dominant NKG2C+ clonotypes made up 1.0-7.0% of their CD8+ T cells. Also leading the CD3+CD56-NKG2C+ fraction in a handful of donors were these clonotypes. The study left the HCMV specificity of expanded NKG2C+ T cell clones unresolved.

The material sequenced was blood T cells: a sorted CD56 or NKG2C T cell subset, CD4+ or CD8+ T cells, or bulk PBMC T cells (not recorded which). The chain couples TRBV7-9 to TRBJ1-1; TCRdb gives TRBD1 as the D gene, but with no DNA this cannot be confirmed. The sequence was collected from a man aged 18-75 years in good health. The CDR3 reads CASTSARQGVNTEAFF.